This T cell receptor beta chain was captured in a study of T cell responses to AZD1222 COVID-19 vaccine. Study results and caveats: Repertoire sampling was restricted to post-peak T cell response timepoints. Possibly, clonal diversity was underestimated; donors were largely white British and included more females. Spike was spanned by vaccine-associated CD4 TCRs, with dominance at 160-218 and 743-854. Epitopes outside B.1.351 and B.1.1.7 mutated regions reportedly drew nearly half of spike TCRs.

Sequencing was performed with immunoSEQ multiplex PCR; in TCRdb, only in-frame clones are kept and a portion is missing. This table holds more than 85,000 clones, approximately 86% found once. Regarding this clone: Its antigen is still unknown.

This specimen consisted of peripheral blood, obtained on day 0 of MenACWY control vaccination. The TCR was taken from an adult in good health.

The CDR3 loop is CATMEGTGLSYNSPLHF. In DNA, the CDR3 is TGTGCCACCATGGAGGGGACGGGACTCTCCTATAATTCACCCCTCCACTTT. The chain links TRBV28 to TRBJ1-6, with D perhaps matching TRBD1 (5 bases). The germline gives CDR1 MDHEN, CDR2 SYDVKM. V was shortened by 10 bases and J by 0 bases, with 19 bases between the two germline ends. CDR3 length: 17 amino acids.